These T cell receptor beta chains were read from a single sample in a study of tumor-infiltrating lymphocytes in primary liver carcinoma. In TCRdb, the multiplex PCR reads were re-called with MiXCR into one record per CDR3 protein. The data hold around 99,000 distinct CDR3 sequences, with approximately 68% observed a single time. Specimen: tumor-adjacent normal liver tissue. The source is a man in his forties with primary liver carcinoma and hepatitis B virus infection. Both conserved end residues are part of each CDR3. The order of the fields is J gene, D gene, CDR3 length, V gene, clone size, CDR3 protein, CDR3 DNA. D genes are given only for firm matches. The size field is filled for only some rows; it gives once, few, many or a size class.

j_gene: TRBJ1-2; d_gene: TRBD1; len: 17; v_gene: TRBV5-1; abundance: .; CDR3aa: CASSLVGQGATNYGYTF; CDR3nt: TGCGCCAGCAGCTTGGTTGGACAGGGGGCAACTAACTATGGCTACACCTTC
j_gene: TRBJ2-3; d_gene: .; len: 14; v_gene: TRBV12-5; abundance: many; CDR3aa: CASADGSLTDTQYF; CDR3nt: TGTGCTAGTGCTGATGGGAGCCTTACAGATACGCAGTATTTT
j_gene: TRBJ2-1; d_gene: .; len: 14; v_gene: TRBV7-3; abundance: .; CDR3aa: CASSRRGVNNEQFF; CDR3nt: TGTGCCAGCAGCCGGAGAGGGGTCAACAATGAGCAGTTCTTC
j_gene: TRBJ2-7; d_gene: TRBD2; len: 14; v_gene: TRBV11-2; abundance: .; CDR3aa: CASSSSGNRHEHYF; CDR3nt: TGCGCCAGCAGCTCTAGCGGGAACCGCCACGAGCATTACTTC
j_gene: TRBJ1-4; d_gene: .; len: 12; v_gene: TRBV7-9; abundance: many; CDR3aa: CASSWGDEKLFF; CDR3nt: TGTGCCAGCAGCTGGGGGGATGAAAAACTGTTTTTT
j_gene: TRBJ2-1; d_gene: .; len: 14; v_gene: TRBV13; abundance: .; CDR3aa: CASSSGTPDNEQFF; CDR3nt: TGTGCCAGCAGCTCCGGGACACCGGACAATGAGCAGTTCTTC
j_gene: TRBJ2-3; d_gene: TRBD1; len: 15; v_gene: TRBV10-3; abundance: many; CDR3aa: CAISDTRGSTDTQYF; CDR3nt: TGTGCCATCAGTGACACCAGGGGGAGCACAGATACGCAGTATTTT
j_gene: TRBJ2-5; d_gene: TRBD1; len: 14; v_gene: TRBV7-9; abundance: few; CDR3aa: CASFPGTGGETQYF; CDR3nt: TGTGCCAGCTTCCCCGGGACAGGGGGAGAGACCCAGTACTTC
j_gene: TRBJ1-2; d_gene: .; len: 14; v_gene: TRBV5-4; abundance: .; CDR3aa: CASSLAGIGYGYTF; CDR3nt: TGTGCCAGCAGCTTGGCGGGGATAGGGTATGGCTACACCTTC
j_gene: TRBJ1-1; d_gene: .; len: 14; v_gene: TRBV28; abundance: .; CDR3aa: CANSHHSMNAEAFF; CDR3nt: TGTGCCAACAGCCACCATTCTATGAACGCTGAAGCTTTCTTT
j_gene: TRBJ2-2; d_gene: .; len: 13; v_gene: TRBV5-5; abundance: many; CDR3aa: CASSFVPGGELFF; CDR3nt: TGTGCCAGCAGCTTCGTCCCGGGCGGGGAGCTGTTTTTT
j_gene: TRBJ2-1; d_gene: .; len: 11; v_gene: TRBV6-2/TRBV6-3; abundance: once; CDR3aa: CASKGGKLWFF; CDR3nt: TGTGCCAGCAAGGGGGGGAAGTTATGGTTCTTC
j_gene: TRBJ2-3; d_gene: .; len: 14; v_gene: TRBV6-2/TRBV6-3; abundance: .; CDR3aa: CASSYQGTTDTHYF; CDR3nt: TGTGCCAGCAGTTACCAGGGAACAACAGATACGCATTATTTT
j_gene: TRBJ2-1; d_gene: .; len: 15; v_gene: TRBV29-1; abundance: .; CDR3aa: CIVEGTDSPLYEQFF; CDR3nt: TGCATCGTTGAAGGAACGGACTCCCCTCTCTATGAGCAGTTCTTC
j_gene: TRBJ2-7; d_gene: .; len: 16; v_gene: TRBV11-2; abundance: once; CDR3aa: CSSRSGTQGFIYEQYF; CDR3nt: TGTTCCAGCAGATCGGGGACCCAAGGATTTATCTACGAGCAGTACTTC
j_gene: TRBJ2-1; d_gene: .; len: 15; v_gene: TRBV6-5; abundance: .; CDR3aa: CARSYGSGCYNEQFF; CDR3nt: TGTGCCAGAAGTTACGGGAGCGGGTGCTACAATGAGCAGTTCTTT
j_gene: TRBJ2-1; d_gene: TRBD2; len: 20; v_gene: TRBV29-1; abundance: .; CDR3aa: CSVEEMPHLLAGGPWNEQFF; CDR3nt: TGCAGCGTTGAAGAAATGCCGCATCTCCTAGCGGGAGGGCCGTGGAATGAGCAGTTCTTC
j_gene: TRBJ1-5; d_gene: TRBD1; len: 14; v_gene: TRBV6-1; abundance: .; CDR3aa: CVSSERGQDQPQHF; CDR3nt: TGTGTCAGCAGTGAAAGAGGACAGGACCAGCCCCAGCATTTT
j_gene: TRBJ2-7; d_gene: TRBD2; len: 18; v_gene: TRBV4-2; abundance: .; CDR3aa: CASSGKPGLAGGSHEQYF; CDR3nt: TGTGCCAGCAGTGGAAAACCGGGACTAGCGGGAGGGTCACACGAGCAGTACTTC
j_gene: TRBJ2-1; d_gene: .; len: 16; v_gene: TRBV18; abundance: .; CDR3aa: CASSPRQEASYNEQFF; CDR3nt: TGTGCCAGCTCACCACGGCAGGAGGCCTCCTACAATGAGCAGTTCTTC
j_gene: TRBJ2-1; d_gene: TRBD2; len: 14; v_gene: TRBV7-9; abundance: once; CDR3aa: CTSSFTGGPSEQFF; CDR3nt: TGTACCAGCAGCTTTACGGGAGGGCCAAGTGAGCAGTTCTTC
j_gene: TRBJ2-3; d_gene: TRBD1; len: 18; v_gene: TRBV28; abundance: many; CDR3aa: CASRHSNTGTGGLDTQYF; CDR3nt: TGTGCCAGCAGACACTCCAATACCGGGACAGGGGGCCTAGATACGCAGTATTTT